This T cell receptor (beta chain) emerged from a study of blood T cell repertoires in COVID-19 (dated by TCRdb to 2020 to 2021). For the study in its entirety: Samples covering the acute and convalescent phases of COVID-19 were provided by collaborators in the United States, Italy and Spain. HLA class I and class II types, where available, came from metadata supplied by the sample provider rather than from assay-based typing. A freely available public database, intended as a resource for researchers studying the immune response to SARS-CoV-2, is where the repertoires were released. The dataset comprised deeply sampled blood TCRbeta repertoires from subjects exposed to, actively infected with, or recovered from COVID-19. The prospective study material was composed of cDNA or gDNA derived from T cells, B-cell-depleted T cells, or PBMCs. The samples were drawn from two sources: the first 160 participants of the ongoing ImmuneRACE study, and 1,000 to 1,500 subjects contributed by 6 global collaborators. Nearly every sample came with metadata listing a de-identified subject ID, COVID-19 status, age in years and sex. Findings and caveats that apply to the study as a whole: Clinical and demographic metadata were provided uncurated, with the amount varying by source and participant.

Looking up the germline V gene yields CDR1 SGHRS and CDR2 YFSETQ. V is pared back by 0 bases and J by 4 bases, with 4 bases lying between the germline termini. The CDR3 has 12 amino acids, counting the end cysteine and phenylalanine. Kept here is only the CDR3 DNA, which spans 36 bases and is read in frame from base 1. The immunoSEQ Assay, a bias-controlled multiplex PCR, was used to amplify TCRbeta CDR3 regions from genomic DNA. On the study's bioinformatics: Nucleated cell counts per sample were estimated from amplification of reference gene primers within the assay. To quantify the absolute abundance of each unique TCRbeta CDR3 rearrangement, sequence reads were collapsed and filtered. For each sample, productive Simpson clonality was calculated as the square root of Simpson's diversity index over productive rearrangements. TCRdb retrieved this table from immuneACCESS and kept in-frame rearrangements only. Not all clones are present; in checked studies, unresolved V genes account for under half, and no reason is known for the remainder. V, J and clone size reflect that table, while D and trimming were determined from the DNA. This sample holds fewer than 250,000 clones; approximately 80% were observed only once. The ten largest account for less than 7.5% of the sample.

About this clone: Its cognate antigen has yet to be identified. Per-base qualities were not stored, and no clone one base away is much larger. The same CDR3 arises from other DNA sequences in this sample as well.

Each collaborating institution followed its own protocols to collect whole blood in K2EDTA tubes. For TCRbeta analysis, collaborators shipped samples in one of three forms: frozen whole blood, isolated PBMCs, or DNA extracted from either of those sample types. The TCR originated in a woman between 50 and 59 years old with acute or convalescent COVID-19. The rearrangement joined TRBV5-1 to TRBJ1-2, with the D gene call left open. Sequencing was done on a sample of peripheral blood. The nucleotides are TGCGCCAGCAGCTTGGACAGCTATGGCTACACCTTC. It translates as CASSLDSYGYTF.